These 9 T cell receptor beta chains were sequenced from one sample in a study of regulatory T cells in long-lasting Graves disease. Assembly of TCR beta libraries relied on iRepertoire HTBI primers together with Arm-PCR of CDR3 regions. TCRdb called the multiplex PCR reads again in MiXCR, with one record for every CDR3 protein. The sample lists roughly 560,000 distinct CDR3 sequences; roughly 16% were seen once. Time point specified: newly diagnosed GD, antithyroid drugs for less than 3 months. Isolated PBMC RNA provided the starting material for the TCR library. These data were also filed under a second study, of T cells in Graves' hyperthyroidism and ophthalmopathy.

This sample comprised peripheral blood mononuclear cells (PBMCs), obtained at new diagnosis, from a patient treated with antithyroid drugs. These receptors were taken from a woman aged 35 to 59 with Graves disease.

This clonotype showed up many times. The chain employs TRBV9 and TRBJ1-2; no definite D call. The ends were cut back, 1 base at V and 3 bases at J, with 10 bases in the middle. Germline V gene data show CDR1 as SGDLS and CDR2 as YYNGEE. The CDR3 totals 14 residues. Here the CDR3 reads CASSVRVGYYGYTF. CDR3 sequence (DNA): TGTGCCAGCAGCGTAAGGGTCGGGTACTATGGCTACACCTTC.

This clonotype has ten or more counts. The CDR3 is CSAPPASGGQTQYF. The CDR3 DNA reads as TGCAGTGCCCCGCCCGCTAGCGGGGGTCAGACCCAGTACTTC. This chain links TRBV20-1 with TRBJ2-5; 10 nucleotides line up with TRBD2. V lost 6 bases to trimming and J lost 6 bases; unmatched junction nucleotides: 10. The CDR3 has 14 amino acids. The germline V gene has CDR1 DFQATT and CDR2 SNEGSKA (reference sequence).

In its sample, this clonotype was seen a few times. The chain recombines TRBV5-6 with TRBJ2-5; D might be TRBD2 (5 bases). Germline V lookup: CDR1 SGHDT, CDR2 YYEEEE. The length of the CDR3 is 13 residues. V was clipped by 0 bases and J by 7 bases, with 10 bases between them. CDR3 sequence reads: CASSLAGVGTQYF. The CDR3 region has the DNA TGTGCCAGCAGCTTGGCCGGGGTCGGGACCCAGTACTTC.

The chain employs TRBV2 and TRBJ2-2; TRBD1 matches at 7 bases. CDR3 length: 12 residues. Germline V CDR1 and CDR2: SNHLY, FYNNEI. V lost 8 bases, J lost 3 bases, and 0 bases stayed unmatched. The CDR3 nucleotides are TGTGCCAGCGGGACAGACACCGGGGAGCTGTTTTTT. Its translation: CASGTDTGELFF.

The chain carries TRBV20-1 and TRBJ2-7, with 8 bases aligning to TRBD1. Germline lookup yields CDR1 DFQATT and CDR2 SNEGSKA (reference sequence). This CDR3 has 15 amino acids. J was trimmed by 0 bases and V by 3 bases; bases with no gene match: 7. This CDR3 is CSASRMQGASYEQYF. In nucleotides, the CDR3 is TGCAGTGCTAGTCGTATGCAGGGGGCCTCCTACGAGCAGTACTTC.

Concerning this clonotype: The junction does not match germline at one end; this may be a read error. The rearrangement links TRBV10-1 to TRBJ2-5; TRBD2 matches 7 bases. Germline CDR1 WNHNN, CDR2 SYGVQD (reference sequence). This CDR3 is built from 14 residues. The CDR3 DNA sequence: TGCGCCAGCAGTGAGTCAAGCGGGACGGAGACCCAGTGCTTC. Residues: CASSESSGTETQCF.

The V gene is TRBV27, the J gene TRBJ2-6, with D hard to call. Germline CDR1 MNHEY, CDR2 SMNVEV (reference sequence). Trimming cost V 1 base and J 2 bases, with 6 bases left between them. The CDR3 contains 15 residues. This CDR3 reads CASSLWPPGANVLTF. CDR3 nucleotide sequence: TGTGCCAGCAGTTTATGGCCGCCTGGGGCCAACGTCCTGACTTTC. Based on the CDR3 plus reference TRBV27 and TRBJ2-6, the full variable domain is EAQVTQNPRYLITVTGKKLTVTCSQNMNHEYMSWYRQDPGLGLRQIYYSMNVEVTDKGDVPEGYKVSRKEKRNFPLILESPSPNQTSLYFCASSLWPPGANVLTFGAGSRLTVL.

The DNA for the CDR3 is TGTGCCAGCAGCTTAGGGACGGGGGCCCATCAGCCCCAGCATTTT. This gives the protein CASSLGTGAHQPQHF. The chain couples TRBV7-9 to TRBJ1-5; D perhaps matches TRBD1 (6 bases). The CDR3 has 15 amino acids. Germline V gives CDR1 SEHNR, CDR2 FQNEAQ (reference sequence). Trimming left V 1 base short and J 5 bases short, with 12 bases between. Together with reference TRBV7-9 and TRBJ1-5, the CDR3 gives the full variable domain: DTGVSQNPRHKITKRGQNVTFRCDPISEHNRLYWYRQTLGQGPEFLTYFQNEAQLEKSRLLSDRFSAERPKGSFSTLEIQRTEQGDSAMYLCASSLGTGAHQPQHFGDGTRLSIL.

This clonotype was found a few times. This chain links TRBV11-2 with TRBJ1-6; D not certain. The CDR3 covers 14 residues. The ends were cut back, 1 base at V and 14 bases at J, with 15 bases in the middle. Germline assignment: CDR1 SGHAT and CDR2 FQNNGV. The CDR3: CASSLVTDPFTLHF. In DNA, the CDR3 is TGTGCCAGCAGCTTAGTTACGGACCCTTTTACCCTCCACTTT.